This T cell receptor beta chain was retrieved from a study of blood T cells in healthy people across ages. Overall study: Roughly one uniquely barcoded beta molecule per two T cells was captured. The study's findings and limits: Both naive CD4+ cell counts and diversity were greater in long-lived donors than in aged donors.

Per germline, CDR1 MNHEY and CDR2 SVGAGI. Trimming cost V 2 bases and J 7 bases; bases outside gene matches: 13. The length of the CDR3 is 17 residues. The second PCR ran about 7 to 12 cycles with a sample-barcoded 5' primer and J-beta primers. Paired-end reads containing CDR3 totaled no fewer than 3 million for each sample. TCRdb processed the 5' RACE reads anew with MiXCR; each CDR3 protein has one entry. The sample has over 1,500,000 distinct CDR3 sequences, roughly 50% seen once; the top ten hold approximately 2.1%. Details on this clonotype: Its antigen remains unknown.

Material for sequencing was blood. This TCR was recovered from a woman aged 35 to 49 in good health. The chain carries TRBV6-5 and TRBJ2-1, with 8 bases that match TRBD1. The CDR3 nucleotides are TGTGCCAGCAGTTACCGACTAGGGAGACAGGGGTTGAATGAGCAGTTCTTC. Translation: CASSYRLGRQGLNEQFF.